A single sample gave rise to the 29 T cell receptor beta chains below, sequenced in a study of blood T cells in healthy people across ages. A second PCR of roughly 7 to 11 cycles used a sample-barcoded 5' primer and a J-beta primer mix. MiXCR was run by TCRdb on the 5' RACE reads, yielding one entry per CDR3 protein. Altogether just under 900,000 distinct CDR3 sequences are present, 29% being singletons, with the ten largest covering approximately 15%. The sample consisted of blood. The receptor source for this set is a woman aged 80 or over in good health.

Many counts were recorded for this clonotype. The chain employs TRBV6-5 and TRBJ2-1; the D gene is possibly TRBD2 (5 bases). CDR3 length: 11 amino acids. Germline V gene lookup returns CDR1 MNHEY and CDR2 SVGAGI. V was shortened by 3 bases and J by 9 bases, with 6 bases between the two germline ends. Here the CDR3 reads CASSYRGEQFF. The CDR3 nucleotides are TGTGCCAGCAGTTATCGGGGTGAGCAGTTCTTC.

In its sample, this clonotype was seen many times. The chain couples TRBV24-1 to TRBJ2-5, with D uncertain. The CDR3 has 15 residues. Looked up from germline, CDR1 is KGHDR and CDR2 is SFDVKD. V lost 3 bases and J 2 bases, leaving 12 bases between the germline ends. The CDR3 protein is CATSDAGRVQETQYF. In nucleotides, the CDR3 is TGTGCCACCAGTGATGCTGGACGCGTACAAGAGACCCAGTACTTC.

This clonotype was counted ten times or more. This chain joins TRBV28 and TRBJ2-7; maybe TRBD2 (5 bases). CDR3 size: 15 residues. Trimming took off 5 bases at V and 5 bases at J, with 19 bases between the two ends. Germline V gives CDR1 MDHEN, CDR2 SYDVKM. The CDR3 DNA is TGTGCCAGCAGTCCGCGGACTCGGAAGTCCCACGAGCAGTACTTC. It is translated as CASSPRTRKSHEQYF.

This clonotype was seen once. J is TRBJ2-2 and V is TRBV6-2 or TRBV6-3, with TRBD2 matching over 7 bases. Looked up from germline, CDR1 is MNHEY and CDR2 is SVGEGT. J lost 0 bases, V lost 3 bases, and 4 bases had no gene match. The length of the CDR3 is 16 residues. CDR3: CASSYRTSPNTGELFF. The CDR3 DNA sequence: TGTGCCAGCAGTTATCGGACTAGTCCGAACACCGGGGAGCTGTTTTTT.

This rearrangement joins TRBV6-2 or TRBV6-3 to TRBJ1-1; D ambiguous. Germline CDR1 is MNHEY and CDR2 is SVGEGT. Trimming took off 2 bases at V and 3 bases at J, with 10 bases between the two ends. This CDR3 has 14 residues. The CDR3 reads CASSYAVAHTEAFF. CDR3 DNA sequence: TGTGCCAGCAGTTACGCGGTTGCTCACACTGAAGCTTTCTTT.

Ten or more counts support this clonotype. This sequence joins TRBV7-2 and TRBJ1-2, with a weak D call TRBD1 (5 bases). Germline V gene lookup returns CDR1 SGHTA and CDR2 FQGNSA. V lost 2 bases to trimming and J lost 6 bases, with 10 bases between them. This CDR3 region has 13 residues. The CDR3 coding sequence is TGTGCCAGCAGCTTATCCGGGACGGATGGCTACACCTTC. This gives the protein CASSLSGTDGYTF.

The V and J genes are TRBV29-1 and TRBJ1-1; the D gene is possibly TRBD1 (6 bases). CDR3 length: 14 amino acids. CDR1 is SQVTM, CDR2 ANQGSEA, per germline. Trimming took off 0 bases at V and 4 bases at J, with 12 bases between the two ends. CDR3 DNA sequence: TGCAGCGTTGAAGAGGACAGTCTGGGCACTGAAGCTTTCTTT. Amino acid sequence: CSVEEDSLGTEAFF.

This clonotype was found many times. J is TRBJ2-5 and V is TRBV25-1, with D unresolved. There are 11 residues in the CDR3. Germline assignment: CDR1 MGHDK and CDR2 SYGVNS. The germline V and J ends were trimmed by 4 bases and 4 bases, with 4 bases remaining between them. The CDR3 DNA is TGTGCCAGCAGTGCCAGAGAGACCCAGTACTTC. Translation: CASSARETQYF.

A word on this clonotype: This clone may be a read error of a much larger clone one base away. The chain recombines TRBV5-1 with TRBJ2-5, with TRBD1 identical over 7 bases. The CDR3 has 14 residues. J lost 3 bases, V lost 7 bases, and 9 bases had no gene match. Germline V CDR1 and CDR2: SGHRS, YFSETQ. The CDR3 loop reads CASGRQGAEETQYF. CDR3 DNA sequence: TGCGCCAGCGGAAGACAGGGCGCGGAAGAGACCCAGTACTTC. Full variable domain (missing parts from reference TRBV5-1 and TRBJ2-5): KAGVTQTPRYLIKTRGQQVTLSCSPISGHRSVSWYQQTPGQGLQFLFEYFSETQRNKGNFPGRFSGRQFSNSRSEMNVSTLELGDSALYLCASGRQGAEETQYFGPGTRLLVL.

This clonotype was picked up many times. The chain carries TRBV6-1 and TRBJ1-2; D is uncertain. Germline lookup yields CDR1 MNHNS and CDR2 SASEGT. Trimming removed 0 bases at V and 4 bases at J, with 12 bases between. The CDR3 sequence is 15 residues long. DNA of the CDR3: TGTGCCAGCAGTGAAGCGGCCGGGTCTACCTATGGCTACACCTTC. Protein product: CASSEAAGSTYGYTF.

This clonotype was detected ten times or more. The chain has TRBV11-2 and TRBJ2-5; D is unclear. CDR1 and CDR2 from the germline V gene are SGHAT and FQNNGV. The CDR3 has 13 residues. V lost 3 bases, J lost 5 bases, and 10 bases lay in between. The CDR3 bases are TGTGCCAGCAGCTTTCGGATTCGGGAGACCCAGTACTTC. Protein product: CASSFRIRETQYF.

There are many counts of this clonotype. The chain carries TRBV20-1 and TRBJ2-1; tentatively, D is TRBD1 (6 bases). CDR1 is DFQATT, CDR2 SNEGSKA, per germline (reference sequence). This CDR3 is built from 14 residues. Trimming removed 0 bases from V and 3 bases from J, with 9 bases in between. The CDR3 region has the DNA TGCAGTGCTAGAGAGGGGGCCTTCTACAATGAGCAGTTCTTC. This codes for CSAREGAFYNEQFF.

This clonotype was recorded at least ten times. V gene TRBV5-1 combines with J gene TRBJ2-6; 10 nucleotides agree with TRBD1. Per germline, CDR1 SGHRS and CDR2 YFSETQ. The V and J ends lost 0 bases and 0 bases, in that order; junction bases with no gene match: 9. The CDR3 sequence is 20 residues long. The CDR3, as DNA: TGCGCCAGCAGCTTGGCTTTTCCGGGACAGGGGCTCTCTGGGGCCAACGTCCTGACTTTC. It codes for CASSLAFPGQGLSGANVLTF.

The table lists this clonotype with many counts. CDR3 DNA: TGTGCCAGCTCACCACGACGAAAGAGCTCCTACGAGCAGTACTTC. This codes for CASSPRRKSSYEQYF. The chain links TRBV18 to TRBJ2-7; no firm D call. The CDR3 consists of 15 residues. V dropped 1 base and J dropped 0 bases, with 10 bases sitting between them. The germline V gene encodes CDR1 KGHSH and CDR2 LQKENI.

This clonotype was counted only a few times. This rearrangement joins TRBV7-8 to TRBJ2-1, with TRBD2 identical over 11 bases. Trimming cost V 5 bases and J 7 bases; bases outside gene matches: 4. The CDR3 is 14 amino acids. Per germline, CDR1 SGHVS and CDR2 FQNEAQ. Here the CDR3 DNA reads TGTGCCAGCAGCAGAAGACTAGCGGGGAATGAGCAGTTCTTC. Its protein is CASSRRLAGNEQFF.

At least ten counts were recorded for this clonotype. The CDR3 region is CASSSPGQGVREQYF. The CDR3 DNA is TGTGCCAGCAGTTCCCCGGGACAGGGAGTTCGAGAGCAGTACTTC. The chain recombines TRBV27 with TRBJ2-7; 9 bases match TRBD1. J was trimmed by 7 bases and V by 4 bases; bases with no gene match: 11. Germline V gives CDR1 MNHEY, CDR2 SMNVEV (reference sequence). The CDR3 is 15 residues long.

This clonotype was detected ten times or more. The chain is built from TRBV3-1 and TRBJ2-5, with a possible D match to TRBD2 (5 bases). V was trimmed by 4 bases and J by 2 bases, leaving 14 bases between them. The CDR3 length is 15 residues. The germline V gene has CDR1 LGHDT and CDR2 YNNKEL (reference sequence). CDR3 residues: CASSPGGETQETQYF. In DNA form, the CDR3 reads TGTGCCAGCAGCCCAGGTGGGGAGACTCAAGAGACCCAGTACTTC.

This clonotype was picked up many times. The gene calls are TRBV7-8 and TRBJ1-2; D not resolved. The CDR3 is 15 residues long. Germline loops: CDR1 SGHVS, CDR2 FQNEAQ. V lost 1 base, J lost 4 bases, and 13 bases lay in between. CDR3 protein: CASSLELAGVYGYTF. The CDR3 DNA is TGTGCCAGCAGCTTAGAGTTGGCGGGAGTCTATGGCTACACCTTC.

The sample holds a few counts of this clonotype. The CDR3 nucleotides read TGCGCCAGCAGCTCACAGGAGAGCTATTCACCCCTCCACTTT. This translates into CASSSQESYSPLHF. V gene TRBV5-1 combines with J gene TRBJ1-6; D perhaps matches TRBD1 (5 bases). The CDR3 contains 14 residues. The germline V and J ends were trimmed by 3 bases and 8 bases, with 12 bases remaining between them. Germline V gene data show CDR1 as SGHRS and CDR2 as YFSETQ.

This clonotype has ten or more counts. The chain is built from TRBV11-2 and TRBJ2-1; maybe TRBD2 (6 bases). Per germline, CDR1 SGHAT and CDR2 FQNNGV. V was shortened by 3 bases and J by 6 bases, with 9 bases between the two germline ends. The CDR3 runs 13 residues. The CDR3 DNA reads TGTGCCAGCAGCTTCCCGGGACTCAATGAGCAGTTCTTC. It is translated as CASSFPGLNEQFF.

This clonotype appeared many times. This rearrangement joins TRBV6-1 to TRBJ1-2; TRBD1 matches at 7 bases. The CDR3 has 14 amino acids. Trimming took 4 bases from V and 6 from J; bases not matched to a gene: 8. CDR1 and CDR2 from the germline V gene are MNHNS and SASEGT. CDR3 nucleotides: TGTGCCAGCAGTGCTAATATAGGGGGCGATGGCTACACCTTC. This codes for CASSANIGGDGYTF.

At least ten counts were recorded for this clonotype. This chain uses TRBV29-1 with TRBJ1-2; D gene ambiguous. V shed 2 bases and J shed 6 bases, with 7 bases lying between them. Per germline, CDR1 SQVTM and CDR2 ANQGSEA. The CDR3 consists of 11 residues. The chain's CDR3 is CSVEKSNGYTF. As DNA, the CDR3 is TGCAGCGTTGAAAAGTCGAATGGCTACACCTTC.

As to this clonotype: This clone may be a read error of a much larger clone one base away. The chain carries TRBV7-2 and TRBJ2-7; perhaps TRBD2 as D (6 bases). This CDR3 region has 15 residues. CDR1 and CDR2 from the germline V gene are SGHTA and FQGNSA. The CDR3 DNA reads as TGTGCCAGCAACTTAGCGGCAGGGCGCTCCTACGAGCAGTACTTC. Protein sequence: CASNLAAGRSYEQYF.

The chain joins TRBV12-3 or TRBV12-4 to TRBJ1-1; TRBD1 agrees at 7 bases. The ends lost 3 bases at V and 9 bases at J; junction bases unmatched: 10. The CDR3 has 14 amino acids. CDR3 nucleotides: TGTGCCAGCAGTTTCCCCGACAGGGAAGTTAAAGCTTTCTTT. It yields the protein CASSFPDREVKAFF.

Worth noting for this clonotype: A much larger clonotype is one base distant, so this may be a read error. The chain has TRBV3-1 and TRBJ2-1; maybe TRBD1 (6 bases). The CDR3 is made up of 21 amino acids. Germline V gene sequence: CDR1 LGHDT, CDR2 YNNKEL (reference sequence). V gave up 3 bases and J gave up 9 bases, with 36 bases separating them. The CDR3 protein is CASSHRMMGQAMLGGSGEQFF. The CDR3, as DNA: TGTGCCAGCAGCCACCGAATGATGGGACAAGCGATGCTAGGTGGGTCGGGTGAGCAGTTCTTC.

This clonotype was picked up a small number of times. With a much larger clone just one base away, this may be a read error. The genes are TRBV6-5 and TRBJ2-7; D gene unclear. V shed 0 bases and J shed 4 bases, with 10 bases lying between them. This CDR3 has 14 residues. CDR1 and CDR2 (germline): MNHEY, SVGAGI. CDR3 region: CASSYSLPTYEQYF. The CDR3 DNA reads TGTGCCAGCAGTTACTCGTTGCCCACATACGAGCAGTACTTC.

This clonotype was observed a few times. The chain employs TRBV27 and TRBJ2-2; TRBD1 agrees at 7 bases. After removal of 5 bases from V and 5 bases from J, the junction contained 8 bases not matched to a gene. The CDR3 sequence is 15 residues long. Germline lookup yields CDR1 MNHEY and CDR2 SMNVEV (reference sequence). This CDR3 is CASSLRGRVTGELFF. For the CDR3, the DNA is TGTGCCAGCAGTCTTAGGGGGCGGGTAACCGGGGAGCTGTTTTTT.

This clonotype was counted ten times or more. V is TRBV20-1 and J is TRBJ1-2; the D gene is possibly TRBD1 (6 bases). Looked up from germline, CDR1 is DFQATT and CDR2 is SNEGSKA (reference sequence). Deletions cut 3 bases from V and 6 bases from J, with 11 bases between. The CDR3 length is 12 residues. The CDR3 loop reads CSASHREDGYTF. In DNA, the CDR3 is TGCAGTGCTAGTCACAGGGAAGATGGCTACACCTTC.

A note on this clonotype: A much larger clone is a single base away; this may be a read error. The rearrangement joins TRBV6-2 or TRBV6-3 to TRBJ2-7, with 10 positions matching TRBD1. Germline CDR1 MNHEY, CDR2 SVGEGT. J was trimmed by 10 bases and V by 5 bases; bases with no gene match: 11. The CDR3 loop spans 14 amino acids. The CDR3: CASSRQGAEEAQYF. The DNA of the CDR3 is TGTGCCAGCAGTAGACAGGGGGCGGAAGAGGCCCAGTACTTC.